Below, 8 T cell receptor beta chains from the same sample are listed, as sequenced in a study of CD8+ T cells in alopecia areata. Once RNA had been extracted, it was reverse transcribed into cDNA to act as the sequencing template. Data came from immunoSEQ multiplex PCR; TCRdb stores just in-frame clones and leaves some out. The sample consists of roughly 200,000 clones, around 43% of them appearing once. Described treatment: oral pan-JAK inhibitor, 5-10 mg twice daily. Sequenced here: CD4+ T cells sorted from blood, sampled around week 37, from a patient treated with tofacitinib. These receptors were collected from a human donor with alopecia areata.

V and J are TRBV21-1 and TRBJ2-7. TRBV21-1 is a recognized pseudogene. This CDR3 region has 10 residues. In DNA, the CDR3 is TGTGCCAGCAGCAGAGCGGAGCAGTACTTC. Its protein product is CASSRAEQYF.

This rearrangement joins TRBV10-3 to TRBJ2-4; D remains ambiguous. Between the trimmed V and J ends, which lost 2 bases and 6 bases, there was a span of 14 bases. Germline V lookup: CDR1 ENHRY, CDR2 SYGVKD. The CDR3 extends over 15 amino acids. The DNA for the CDR3 is TGTGCCATCAGTGAGAGAAAGGCGGTGGGAAACATTCAGTACTTC. Protein sequence: CAISERKAVGNIQYF.

The chain joins TRBV5-1 to TRBJ2-7; D ambiguous. This CDR3 has 13 residues. The V and J ends lost 4 bases and 0 bases respectively, with 8 bases between them. Germline V gene sequence: CDR1 SGHRS, CDR2 YFSETQ. The CDR3 protein is CASSPPSSYEQYF. The CDR3, as DNA: TGCGCCAGCAGCCCGCCCTCCTCCTACGAGCAGTACTTC.

The V gene is TRBV5-1, the J gene TRBJ1-6; 9 nucleotides line up with TRBD1. The V segment lost 7 bases and the J segment 6 bases; nucleotides outside the gene matches: 2. From germline, CDR1 is SGHRS and CDR2 YFSETQ. This CDR3 contains 13 residues. The CDR3 protein is CASGQGPNSPLHF. The CDR3 nucleotides read TGCGCCAGCGGACAGGGGCCTAATTCACCCCTCCACTTT.

This clone was counted many times. The chain is built from TRBV27 and TRBJ2-7; TRBD2 matches 9 bases. CDR1 and CDR2 from the germline V gene are MNHEY and SMNVEV (reference sequence). The CDR3 extends over 15 amino acids. Losses at the gene ends were 2 bases for V and 0 bases for J; bases not matched to a gene: 2. CDR3: CASSLPSGNSYEQYF. The CDR3 coding sequence is TGTGCCAGCAGTTTACCTAGCGGGAACTCCTACGAGCAGTACTTC.

This rearrangement joins TRBV5-6 to TRBJ2-7; D tentatively fits TRBD1 or TRBD2 (5 bases each). The CDR3 covers 14 residues. V was trimmed by 4 bases and J by 3 bases, leaving 14 bases between them. Germline CDR1 reads SGHDT; CDR2 reads YYEEEE. As DNA, the CDR3 is TGTGCCAGCAGCCCGAGGGGAATCAACTACGAGCAGTACTTC. Its protein is CASSPRGINYEQYF.

This clone came up a few times. Other DNA sequences in the same sample also yield this CDR3. V gene TRBV7-9 combines with J gene TRBJ2-3, with 10 positions matching TRBD2. This CDR3 is 15 amino acids long. Germline V CDR1 and CDR2: SEHNR, FQNEAQ (reference sequence). The ends lost 5 bases at V and 4 bases at J; junction bases unmatched: 6. CDR3 protein: CASSPVAGGSDTQYF. In DNA form, the CDR3 reads TGTGCCAGCAGCCCCGTAGCGGGAGGTTCAGATACGCAGTATTTT.

DNA of the CDR3: TGTGCCACCAGCAACACAGGGGCCTACGAGCAGTACTTC. Translating gives CATSNTGAYEQYF. The chain links TRBV15 to TRBJ2-7; TRBD1 aligns across 7 bases. Germline loops: CDR1 LNHNV, CDR2 YYDKDF (reference sequence). The junction had 2 bases not matched to a gene; V was cut back by 4 bases and J by 2 bases. This CDR3 contains 13 residues.